A single sample is the source of the 10 T cell receptor beta chains below, sequenced in a study of T cells in Graves' hyperthyroidism and ophthalmopathy. Authors of the study amplified TCR beta CDR3 regions from RNA transcripts. The TCR CDR3 first-round RT-PCR relied on the HTBI primer set. TCRdb analysed the multiplex PCR reads with MiXCR anew, one entry per CDR3 protein. The sample has fewer than 400,000 distinct CDR3 sequences; around 25% are singletons. Input material: blood. All receptors derive from a man aged 45-60 years with Graves' hyperthyroidism.

The chain uses TRBV29-1 and TRBJ2-3; D is possibly TRBD2 (5 bases). The V and J ends lost 3 bases and 2 bases respectively, with 12 bases between them. The CDR3 is made up of 14 amino acids. Germline assignment: CDR1 SQVTM and CDR2 ANQGSEA. The DNA of the CDR3 is TGCAGCGTTGAGCCACTAGAGGTCACAGATACGCAGTATTTT. Translated, it gives CSVEPLEVTDTQYF.

J is TRBJ2-5 and V is TRBV4-1; TRBD2 matches 8 bases. V dropped 0 bases and J dropped 9; count of bases not matched to a gene: 3. Germline-derived CDR1 and CDR2 are MGHRA and YSYEKL. The length of the CDR3 is 13 residues. CDR3 in DNA: TGCGCCAGCAGCCAAGAACTCGGGAGGGCCCAGTACTTC. This translates into CASSQELGRAQYF.

V usage is TRBV7-2 and J usage is TRBJ2-3; D is unresolved. This CDR3 has 12 residues. Trimming pared 5 bases from V and 5 bases from J, leaving 8 bases between. Germline lookup yields CDR1 SGHTA and CDR2 FQGNSA. The CDR3 DNA reads TGTGCCAGCAGCCCCTATAGAGATACGCAGTATTTT. As protein: CASSPYRDTQYF.

This clonotype was detected ten times or more. A read error may account for a junction end that differs from germline. This chain uses TRBV7-7 with TRBJ2-5; 8 nucleotides agree with TRBD2. Looked up from germline, CDR1 is SSHAT and CDR2 is FNYEAQ (reference sequence). The CDR3 spans 15 residues. The CDR3 sequence is CASSLLGLAGETQYF. CDR3 nucleotide sequence: TGTGCTAGCAGCTTATTGGGGCTAGCGGGAGAGACCCAGTACTTC.

This clonotype occurred a few times. The V and J genes are TRBV15 and TRBJ2-3; 7 bases are a match to TRBD2. Germline V gene data show CDR1 as LNHNV and CDR2 as YYDKDF (reference sequence). The CDR3 totals 14 residues. V shed 8 bases, J shed 7 bases, and the junction held 12 bases outside the gene matches. The CDR3 DNA reads TGTGCCACCTCCGCTAGCGGTAAAGGTCATACGCAGTATTTT. Protein: CATSASGKGHTQYF.

Points on this clonotype: The final CDR3 position lacks the conserved phenylalanine or tryptophan, pointing to a likely read error. The V call is TRBV5-1, the J call TRBJ1-1; 7 bases are a match to TRBD1. The CDR3 is 14 residues long. Germline trimming cut 5 bases from V and 1 base from J; bases unmatched to any gene: 5. CDR1 SGHRS and CDR2 YFSETQ come from the germline V gene. DNA for the CDR3: TGCGCCAGCAGGAATTACAGGGGGAACACTGAAGCTTTCCTT. Its protein is CASRNYRGNTEAFL.

The chain is built from TRBV25-1 and TRBJ1-2; D gene unclear. Trimming removed 4 bases from V and 8 bases from J, with 17 bases in between. The CDR3 spans 14 residues. CDR1 and CDR2 from the germline V gene are MGHDK and SYGVNS. The CDR3, as DNA: TGTGCCAGCAGTGCATCCGGGTCGACGGTAGGCTACACCTTC. It translates to CASSASGSTVGYTF.

The chain has TRBV6-1 and TRBJ2-2; 10 bases are shared with TRBD2. The germline V gene encodes CDR1 MNHNS and CDR2 SASEGT. The CDR3 contains 14 residues. Unmatched junction bases numbered 6, after V lost 6 bases and J lost 8 bases. For the CDR3, the DNA is TGTGCCAGCAGGGGGACTAGCGATCTTGGGGAGCTGTTTTTT. This sequence encodes CASRGTSDLGELFF.

J is TRBJ2-7 and V is TRBV28, with 13 nucleotides matching TRBD2. There are 15 residues in the CDR3. Germline trimming cut 2 bases from V and 6 bases from J; bases unmatched to any gene: 4. CDR1 is MDHEN, CDR2 SYDVKM, per germline. In nucleotides, the CDR3 is TGTGCCAGCAGTTTAGAGGGACTAGCGGGAATCGAGCAGTACTTC. Amino acid sequence: CASSLEGLAGIEQYF.

The chain uses TRBV19 and TRBJ1-3, with D unresolved. CDR1 is LNHDA, CDR2 SQIVND, per germline (reference sequence). There are 15 residues in the CDR3. V was trimmed by 4 bases and J by 10 bases, leaving 20 bases between them. The CDR3: CASSTSGSATGTIYF. Here the CDR3 DNA reads TGTGCCAGTAGTACCTCCGGGTCAGCCACGGGAACCATATATTTT. The variable domain in full, with the rest retrieved from reference TRBV19 and TRBJ1-3, is DGGITQSPKYLFRKEGQNVTLSCEQNLNHDAMYWYRQDPGQGLRLIYYSQIVNDFQKGDIAEGYSVSREKKESFPLTVTSAQKNPTAFYLCASSTSGSATGTIYFGEGSWLTVV.